Each of the 7 T cell receptor beta chains below was sequenced from the same sample in a study of blood T cell repertoires in COVID-19. Measured with immunoSEQ multiplex PCR; TCRdb has only the in-frame clones, and not every one. There are roughly 170,000 clones in the sample; more than 80% occur only once, and 6% to 8.5% lies in the top ten. Material for sequencing was peripheral blood. The receptors stem from a human donor in a cohort sampled during active COVID-19.

The J gene is TRBJ1-5, the V gene TRBV3-1 (or the pseudogene TRBV3-2); the match to TRBD1 covers 9 bases. V trimming: 3 bases; J trimming: 6 bases; junction bases outside the gene matches: 6. The germline CDR1 and CDR2 sequences are LGHDT and YNNKEL (reference sequence). The CDR3 sequence is 15 residues long. The CDR3: CASSQGQGEGQPQHF. The CDR3 DNA follows: TGTGCCAGCAGCCAGGGACAGGGAGAAGGTCAGCCCCAGCATTTT.

Only a few counts were recorded for this clone. The V gene is TRBV10-3, the J gene TRBJ2-2; D is undetermined. The germline V gene has CDR1 ENHRY and CDR2 SYGVKD. Trimming took off 0 bases at V and 7 bases at J, with 3 bases between the two ends. This CDR3 region has 12 residues. CDR3 loop: CAISESGGELFF. In nucleotides, the CDR3 is TGTGCCATCAGTGAGTCCGGCGGGGAGCTGTTTTTT.

The chain couples TRBV11-2 to TRBJ2-5, with 7 positions matching TRBD2. The CDR3 is made up of 14 amino acids. Germline lookup yields CDR1 SGHAT and CDR2 FQNNGV. J was trimmed by 4 bases and V by 5 bases; bases with no gene match: 7. CDR3 region: CASSLRLASETQYF. CDR3 DNA sequence: TGTGCCAGCAGCCTCAGACTAGCATCAGAGACCCAGTACTTC. Together with reference TRBV11-2 and TRBJ2-5, the CDR3 gives the full variable domain: EAGVAQSPRYKIIEKRQSVAFWCNPISGHATLYWYQQILGQGPKLLIQFQNNGVVDDSQLPKDRFSAERLKGVDSTLKIQPAKLEDSAVYLCASSLRLASETQYFGPGTRLLVL.

The gene calls are TRBV12-3 or TRBV12-4 and TRBJ2-1; D ambiguous. This CDR3 region has 12 residues. V was clipped by 7 bases and J by 0 bases, with 4 bases between them. CDR3 in DNA: TGTGCCAGCACGAGCTCCTACAATGAGCAGTTCTTC. Amino acid sequence: CASTSSYNEQFF.

A few counts support this clone. This chain uses TRBV12-5 with TRBJ2-2, with 11 bases lining up with TRBD2. Germline trimming cut 3 bases from V and 3 bases from J; bases unmatched to any gene: 6. The length of the CDR3 is 17 residues. Germline-derived CDR1 and CDR2 are LGHNT and FRNRAP. The DNA for the CDR3 is TGTGCTAGTGGTTTAGCTAGCGGGGGGCCCGACACCGGGGAGCTGTTTTTT. Translated: CASGLASGGPDTGELFF.

J is TRBJ1-1 and V is TRBV6-5; D gene ambiguous. Germline lookup yields CDR1 MNHEY and CDR2 SVGAGI. The CDR3 has 15 residues. V dropped 4 bases and J dropped 0 bases, with 12 bases sitting between them. The CDR3 spells CASSLNQEMNTEAFF. The CDR3 nucleotides are TGTGCCAGCAGTTTGAATCAGGAAATGAACACTGAAGCTTTCTTT.

V gene TRBV1 combines with J gene TRBJ2-4; the table's D call, TRBD2, was not checked against the DNA. TRBV1 is a listed pseudogene. The CDR3 loop spans 20 amino acids. CDR3 coding DNA: TGCACCAGCAGCCAACCGGTACGGGCGGGGGCTCTGTGGGTCAAAAACATTCAGTACTTC. Protein sequence: CTSSQPVRAGALWVKNIQYF.